This T cell receptor (beta chain) came from a study of blood T cell repertoires in COVID-19. Individuals drawn from 24 US areas were roughly 18 to 100 years old. Participant-reported clinical history was the basis for cohort assignment. Symptom resolution, clearance, or two negative PCRs marked donors in Cohort 3 as recovered. The CDR3 runs to 12 residues. Germline V gene data show CDR1 as MDHEN and CDR2 as SYDVKM. The ends lost 6 bases at V and 9 bases at J; junction bases unmatched: 7. In the original processing: Amplification of reference gene primers was used by the study to estimate nucleated cell counts. Profiling relied on immunoSEQ multiplex PCR, and the TCRdb table lists in-frame clones only, not all of them. V, J and clone size were drawn from that table, and D and trimming were deduced from the DNA. This table holds some 330,000 clones, approximately 88% found once.

The chain has TRBV28 and TRBJ2-7, with 8 bases matching TRBD1. The sequenced sample consisted of PBMCs or T cells enriched from blood (not recorded which). The receptor was derived from a man younger than 45 who had recovered from COVID-19. The CDR3 bases are TGTGCCAGCAGCCCCCCAGACAGGGGGCAGTACTTC. It encodes CASSPPDRGQYF.